Below, 26 T cell receptor beta chains from the same sample are listed, as sequenced in a study of shared clonotypes between healthy human individuals (dated by TCRdb to between 2020 and 2021). CD8 naive samples were obtained by positive selection for CCR7 among CD45RO-negative cells, yielding a CD45RA+CCR7+ population from which TemRA cells were excluded. Library creation used the immunoSEQ multiplex PCR assay. This immuneACCESS table, as held by TCRdb, lists in-frame sequences with V and J called but not all clones. Of the missing ones, under half trace to an unresolved V gene in checked studies; the others have no known cause. Within this sample are approximately 2,200,000 clones, with about 93% of them counted one time only. Roughly 1.8% of the sample is taken by the ten largest. Sequences were obtained from naive CD8+ T cells from PBMCs. The intended sense of this specimen's cell subset or site label: CD45RA+CCR7+. These receptors originate from a man aged 18 to 29 in good health. Some clones in this sample may be carry-over from other donors' samples.

The CDR3 region is CASSLSRAADTQYF. The CDR3 DNA follows: TGTGCCAGCAGTTTATCCAGGGCGGCAGATACGCAGTATTTT. The chain couples TRBV27 to TRBJ2-3; TRBD1 is a possible D gene (5 bases). Trimming left V 0 bases short and J 4 bases short, with 8 bases between. Germline loops: CDR1 MNHEY, CDR2 SMNVEV (reference sequence). This CDR3 spans 14 amino acids.

The rearrangement uses TRBV30 and TRBJ2-7; 9 bases fit TRBD2. Germline values: CDR1 GTSNPN, CDR2 SVGIG (reference sequence). V was clipped by 3 bases and J by 0 bases; unmatched bases: 9. The CDR3 sequence is 16 residues long. The CDR3 DNA reads TGTGCCTGGAGCCTAGCGGGACGACTGAGCTCCTACGAGCAGTACTTC. Amino acid sequence: CAWSLAGRLSSYEQYF.

This clone has a handful of counts. The chain combines TRBV7-9 with TRBJ2-2; tentative D call: TRBD1 (7 bases). Looked up from germline, CDR1 is SEHNR and CDR2 is FQNEAQ (reference sequence). Trimming pared 1 base from V and 8 bases from J, leaving 17 bases between. The CDR3 sequence is 16 residues long. The CDR3 coding sequence is TGTGCCAGCAGCTTAGGGTTCGGCAGGGGGACTGGGGAGCTGTTTTTT. Residues: CASSLGFGRGTGELFF. Full variable domain (missing parts from reference TRBV7-9 and TRBJ2-2): DTGVSQNPRHKITKRGQNVTFRCDPISEHNRLYWYRQTLGQGPEFLTYFQNEAQLEKSRLLSDRFSAERPKGSFSTLEIQRTEQGDSAMYLCASSLGFGRGTGELFFGEGSRLTVL.

V and J are TRBV10-3 and TRBJ2-1; 8 nucleotides align to TRBD2. V was pared by 4 bases and J by 2 bases, with 10 bases of the junction left unmatched. The length of the CDR3 is 17 residues. Germline assignment: CDR1 ENHRY and CDR2 SYGVKD. CDR3 nucleotides: TGTGCCATCAGTGGTCGGCGGGAGGAAACCCCCTACAATGAGCAGTTCTTC. This sequence encodes CAISGRREETPYNEQFF.

The chain employs TRBV4-1 and TRBJ1-3; D is undetermined. The CDR3 consists of 14 residues. Germline values: CDR1 MGHRA, CDR2 YSYEKL. Trimming stripped 1 base from V and 3 bases from J, with 7 bases between. As DNA, the CDR3 is TGCGCCAGCAGCCAAGTCGGGGTTGGAAACACCATATATTTT. This translates into CASSQVGVGNTIYF.

CDR3 residues: CAWDRAGSTEAFF. As DNA, the CDR3 is TGTGCCTGGGACAGGGCGGGTTCGACTGAAGCTTTCTTT. The rearrangement links TRBV30 to TRBJ1-1; 7 bases match TRBD1. Germline trimming cut 5 bases from V and 5 bases from J; bases unmatched to any gene: 8. Germline V gene sequence: CDR1 GTSNPN, CDR2 SVGIG (reference sequence). The CDR3 spans 13 residues.

About this clone itself: The sample carries other DNA sequences with the same CDR3. The chain carries TRBV28 and TRBJ1-2, with 9 bases identical to TRBD1. This CDR3 contains 14 residues. CDR1 is MDHEN and CDR2 is SYDVKM in the germline V gene. The trim removed 2 bases at V and 4 bases at J, leaving 2 bases unmatched. As DNA, the CDR3 is TGTGCCAGCAGTTTAACAGGGGGCTCCTATGGCTACACCTTC. It encodes CASSLTGGSYGYTF.

The chain combines TRBV27 with TRBJ2-7; TRBD1 aligns across 9 bases. The CDR3 loop spans 14 amino acids. Germline V lookup: CDR1 MNHEY, CDR2 SMNVEV (reference sequence). With 2 bases clipped from V and 7 bases from J, the junction kept 6 bases outside the gene matches. The CDR3 DNA is TGTGCCAGCAGTTTAATACAGGGGGCCCATGAGCAGTACTTC. Translating gives CASSLIQGAHEQYF.

The V and J genes are TRBV7-3 and TRBJ1-1, with D unclear. The V end lost 0 bases, the J end lost 7 bases, and 9 bases lay between the germline ends. Germline V lookup: CDR1 SGHTA, CDR2 FQGTGA. CDR3 length: 13 amino acids. This CDR3 reads CASSLTEGVEAFF. CDR3 bases: TGTGCCAGCAGCTTAACTGAGGGAGTTGAAGCTTTCTTT.

This chain links TRBV28 with TRBJ2-7, with D tentatively TRBD1 or TRBD2 (5 bases each). The CDR3 extends over 13 amino acids. Germline CDR1 is MDHEN and CDR2 is SYDVKM. Trimming removed 3 bases at V and 7 bases at J, with 13 bases between. Here the CDR3 DNA reads TGTGCCAGCAGTTTTGGGGGACCTGGGGAGCAGTACTTC. Translating it yields CASSFGGPGEQYF.

The CDR3 loop reads CASSIEGSHLPADTQYF. In DNA form, the CDR3 reads TGTGCCAGTAGTATAGAGGGCAGCCACCTGCCTGCAGATACGCAGTATTTT. The chain has TRBV19 and TRBJ2-3; unclear D gene. V lost 0 bases and J lost 4, with 17 bases in between. Germline assignment: CDR1 LNHDA and CDR2 SQIVND (reference sequence). The CDR3 extends over 17 amino acids.

J is TRBJ2-1 and V is TRBV7-9; TRBD2 matches 9 bases. Trimming removed 4 bases from V and 5 bases from J; junction bases left unmatched: 15. CDR1 and CDR2 (germline): SEHNR, FQNEAQ (reference sequence). The CDR3 loop spans 18 amino acids. This chain's CDR3 is CASSSRFLDSGRDNEQFF. The CDR3 DNA is TGTGCCAGCAGCTCTCGGTTCCTTGATAGCGGGAGAGACAATGAGCAGTTCTTC. Filled out from reference TRBV7-9 and TRBJ2-1, the complete variable domain reads DTGVSQNPRHKITKRGQNVTFRCDPISEHNRLYWYRQTLGQGPEFLTYFQNEAQLEKSRLLSDRFSAERPKGSFSTLEIQRTEQGDSAMYLCASSSRFLDSGRDNEQFFGPGTRLTVL.

With regard to this clone: Other nucleotide sequences from this sample produce the same CDR3. The chain carries TRBV27 and TRBJ1-1, with D possibly TRBD1 on 6 matching bases. Trimming removed 1 base from V and 1 base from J, with 10 bases in between. Germline CDR1 and CDR2: MNHEY and SMNVEV (reference sequence). This CDR3 spans 15 amino acids. The CDR3 coding sequence is TGTGCCAGCAGTTTATTGGGGGGCGGGAACACTGAAGCTTTCTTT. This gives the protein CASSLLGGGNTEAFF.

J is TRBJ2-3 and V is TRBV7-9; 9 nucleotides line up with TRBD1. The CDR3 is 14 residues long. Germline assignment: CDR1 SEHNR and CDR2 FQNEAQ (reference sequence). The ends lost 6 bases at V and 6 bases at J; junction bases unmatched: 7. The CDR3 coding sequence is TGTGCCAGCAGGGGACAGGGCCCCGGGGATACGCAGTATTTT. Its protein product is CASRGQGPGDTQYF.

Details on this clone: Other DNA sequences in this sample translate to the same CDR3. The V and J genes are TRBV28 and TRBJ2-1; D unresolved. V gave up 2 bases and J gave up 4 bases, with 3 bases separating them. CDR1 and CDR2 (germline): MDHEN, SYDVKM. The CDR3 is made up of 12 amino acids. The CDR3 DNA reads TGTGCCAGCAGTTTAAGATACAATGAGCAGTTCTTC. This gives the protein CASSLRYNEQFF.

The chain recombines TRBV27 with TRBJ2-1; TRBD1 agrees at 7 bases. This CDR3 spans 15 amino acids. Germline assignment: CDR1 MNHEY and CDR2 SMNVEV (reference sequence). Trimming cost V 6 bases and J 0 bases; bases outside gene matches: 5. The CDR3 here is CASSQDRSSYNEQFF. The CDR3 DNA follows: TGTGCCAGCAGCCAGGACAGGAGCTCCTACAATGAGCAGTTCTTC.

The chain combines TRBV27 with TRBJ1-1; maybe TRBD1 (6 bases). Germline-derived CDR1 and CDR2 are MNHEY and SMNVEV (reference sequence). V dropped 6 bases and J dropped 1 base, with 12 bases sitting between them. The CDR3 sequence is 14 residues long. For the CDR3, the DNA is TGTGCCAGCAGCGTACGGGGGGCGAACACTGAAGCTTTCTTT. Protein product: CASSVRGANTEAFF.

The chain links TRBV27 to TRBJ2-7; TRBD2 matches at 9 bases. Germline CDR1 and CDR2: MNHEY and SMNVEV (reference sequence). V shed 6 bases, J shed 6 bases, and the junction held 9 bases outside the gene matches. The CDR3 consists of 14 residues. This CDR3 is CASSLAGPPSEQYF. CDR3 nucleotide sequence: TGTGCCAGCAGCCTAGCGGGGCCCCCGTCCGAGCAGTACTTC.

CDR3 nucleotide sequence: TGCAGCGTTGTTGGGCAGGACTATGGCTACACCTTC. This encodes CSVVGQDYGYTF. The rearrangement uses TRBV29-1 and TRBJ1-2; D ambiguous. The CDR3 length is 12 residues. Germline CDR1 SQVTM, CDR2 ANQGSEA. V was trimmed by 4 bases and J by 3 bases, leaving 9 bases between them.

Of note for this clone: Other DNA variants within this sample encode the same CDR3. This chain connects TRBV9 to TRBJ2-1; weak D call: TRBD1 (6 bases). In germline, CDR1 is SGDLS, CDR2 YYNGEE. V lost 0 bases, J lost 0 bases, and 7 bases lay in between. The CDR3 runs 15 residues. CDR3 sequence reads: CASSVGDNSYNEQFF. The CDR3 DNA is TGTGCCAGCAGCGTAGGGGACAACTCCTACAATGAGCAGTTCTTC.

The chain carries TRBV5-4 and TRBJ2-1; 11 bases are a match to TRBD2. This CDR3 region has 15 residues. V trimming: 4 bases; J trimming: 3 bases; junction bases outside the gene matches: 3. Germline CDR1 SGHNT, CDR2 YYREEE (reference sequence). DNA of the CDR3: TGTGCCAGCAGCGGGACTAGCGGCGACTACAATGAGCAGTTCTTC. Amino acid sequence: CASSGTSGDYNEQFF.

The chain has TRBV5-1 and TRBJ2-3; tentative D call: TRBD2 (6 bases). Trimming cost V 1 base and J 1 base, with 7 bases left between them. The CDR3 runs to 14 residues. Germline assignment: CDR1 SGHRS and CDR2 YFSETQ. CDR3 region: CASSLWGGTDTQYF. The CDR3 DNA reads as TGCGCCAGCAGCTTGTGGGGGGGCACAGATACGCAGTATTTT.

The CDR3 DNA is TGCAGTGCTAGAAGGTCGGGCTACACCTTC. Protein sequence: CSARRSGYTF. This rearrangement joins TRBV20-1 to TRBJ1-2; D call uncertain. This CDR3 is built from 10 residues. Germline loops: CDR1 DFQATT, CDR2 SNEGSKA (reference sequence). Trimming took 2 bases from V and 8 from J, leaving 6 bases between them.

The chain combines TRBV27 with TRBJ2-1, with unresolved D. V dropped 8 bases and J dropped 8 bases, with 13 bases sitting between them. CDR1 is MNHEY and CDR2 is SMNVEV in the germline V gene (reference sequence). The CDR3 is made up of 12 amino acids. The CDR3 nucleotides read TGTGCCAGCGGGCTGTCTGGGTATGAGCAGTTCTTC. Protein: CASGLSGYEQFF.

The chain is built from TRBV29-1 and TRBJ2-1; 10 nucleotides match TRBD2. Trimming cost V 1 base and J 3 bases; bases outside gene matches: 9. From germline, CDR1 is SQVTM and CDR2 ANQGSEA. The CDR3 is made up of 17 amino acids. The CDR3 nucleotides are TGCAGCGTTGAAGGGGGGACTAGCGAGTTAAACTACAATGAGCAGTTCTTC. Translating gives CSVEGGTSELNYNEQFF.

The V call is TRBV28, the J call TRBJ2-7; TRBD2 matches at 8 bases. V trimming: 6 bases; J trimming: 3 bases; junction bases outside the gene matches: 10. The CDR3 contains 15 residues. The germline V gene encodes CDR1 MDHEN and CDR2 SYDVKM. The CDR3 nucleotides are TGTGCCAGCAGGGGGCTAGCGGGTGCTTACTACGAGCAGTACTTC. Protein sequence: CASRGLAGAYYEQYF.